Following are 7 T cell receptor beta chains from one sample sequenced in a study of long-term antiretroviral therapy in people with HIV. Survey level was the resolution at which the v3.0 immunoSEQ assay ran. Clones were read by immunoSEQ multiplex PCR, and TCRdb kept only the in-frame ones, dropping some. The table records tens of thousands of clones, around four fifths of them present only once. The sample in question was unsorted PBMCs, obtained 1.1 years before starting antiretroviral therapy. The source of these receptors is a woman aged 40 to 55 with HIV.

The V gene is TRBV11-3, the J gene TRBJ1-3; D is ambiguous. Between the trimmed V and J ends, which lost 1 base and 0 bases, there was a span of 7 bases. From germline, CDR1 is SGHNT and CDR2 YENEEA. This CDR3 region has 15 residues. The CDR3 sequence is CASSLGQLSGNTIYF. Here the CDR3 DNA reads TGTGCCAGCAGCTTAGGCCAGCTCTCTGGAAACACCATATATTTT.

The chain carries TRBV27 and TRBJ2-7; possible D gene TRBD1, 6 bases. Trimming removed 5 bases at V and 6 bases at J, with 11 bases between. CDR1 MNHEY and CDR2 SMNVEV come from the germline V gene (reference sequence). The CDR3 loop spans 12 amino acids. Here the CDR3 DNA reads TGTGCCAGCAGTGCAACAGGGTTCGAGCAGTACTTC. Its protein product is CASSATGFEQYF.

The chain employs TRBV29-1 and TRBJ2-5; D not certain. This CDR3 contains 12 residues. Trimming stripped 7 bases from V and 1 base from J, with 10 bases between. CDR1 and CDR2 (germline): SQVTM, ANQGSEA. The CDR3 loop reads CSAAISQETQYF. The CDR3 DNA is TGCAGCGCCGCCATTAGCCAAGAGACCCAGTACTTC.

The CDR3 reads CASGLGGIYEQYF. In DNA, the CDR3 is TGTGCTAGTGGTTTAGGAGGGATCTACGAGCAGTACTTC. This sequence joins TRBV12-5 and TRBJ2-7; perhaps TRBD2 as D (6 bases). The CDR3 consists of 13 residues. Deletions cut 3 bases from V and 3 bases from J, with 9 bases between. Per the germline V gene, CDR1 is LGHNT and CDR2 is FRNRAP.

This clone turned up a few times. The chain combines TRBV5-1 with TRBJ2-2; TRBD1 matches at 8 bases. CDR3 length: 17 residues. CDR1 and CDR2 from the germline V gene are SGHRS and YFSETQ. The ends lost 3 bases at V and 7 bases at J; junction bases unmatched: 14. The CDR3 protein is CASSSGQGGISFGELFF. As DNA, the CDR3 is TGCGCCAGCAGCTCCGGACAGGGTGGAATCTCGTTCGGGGAGCTGTTTTTT.

This clone was counted between two and nine times. The chain recombines TRBV14 with TRBJ2-2; D is perhaps TRBD1 (6 bases). From germline, CDR1 is SGHDN and CDR2 FVKESK. The CDR3 spans 16 residues. V dropped 1 base and J dropped 7 bases, with 16 bases sitting between them. The CDR3 nucleotides read TGTGCCAGCAGCCAAGTTGGGGGCAGGGCAGACGGGGAGCTGTTTTTT. It yields the protein CASSQVGGRADGELFF.

V gene TRBV29-1 combines with J gene TRBJ2-5; D gene unclear. Between the trimmed V and J ends, which lost 4 bases and 3 bases, there was a span of 9 bases. Germline CDR1 and CDR2: SQVTM and ANQGSEA. The CDR3 is 12 residues long. The CDR3 loop reads CSVVRAEETQYF. CDR3 coding DNA: TGCAGCGTTGTTAGGGCAGAAGAGACCCAGTACTTC.